A single sample gave rise to the 30 T cell receptor beta chains below, sequenced in a study of T cell responses to AZD1222 COVID-19 vaccine. Here immunoSEQ multiplex PCR was the method, and the copy in TCRdb shows in-frame clones only, minus some. The data contain 120,000 to 150,000 clones, about 90% of them singletons. This material consisted of peripheral blood, taken 28 days after the second AZD1222 dose. These receptors were collected from an adult who received the AZD1222 COVID-19 vaccine.

V is TRBV6-1 and J is TRBJ2-1; D might be TRBD2 (6 bases). Looked up from germline, CDR1 is MNHNS and CDR2 is SASEGT. The length of the CDR3 is 16 residues. V lost 2 bases to trimming and J lost 6 bases, with 17 bases between them. The CDR3 DNA sequence: TGTGCCAGCAGTGAATGGGGGGAAAGAACTAGCAATGAGCAGTTCTTC. Protein: CASSEWGERTSNEQFF.

The gene calls are TRBV19 and TRBJ2-1; no clear D. V lost 7 bases to trimming and J lost 8 bases, with 21 bases between them. From germline, CDR1 is LNHDA and CDR2 SQIVND (reference sequence). The CDR3 runs 15 residues. The DNA for the CDR3 is TGTGCCAGTAAAGTCCGGAACGCGCGCTTCGATGAGCAGTTCTTC. The encoded protein is CASKVRNARFDEQFF.

This rearrangement joins TRBV6-5 to TRBJ1-6; unclear D gene. The CDR3 runs to 15 residues. CDR1 is MNHEY, CDR2 SVGAGI, per germline. V shed 7 bases and J shed 0 bases, with 10 bases lying between them. CDR3 residues: CASTPEDSYNSPLHF. The CDR3 DNA reads TGTGCCAGCACCCCGGAGGACTCCTATAATTCACCCCTCCACTTT.

The J gene is TRBJ2-3, the V gene TRBV29-1; no definite D call. The germline gives CDR1 SQVTM, CDR2 ANQGSEA. The CDR3 is 10 amino acids. Trimming pared 3 bases from V and 7 bases from J, leaving 5 bases between. For the CDR3, the DNA is TGCAGCGTTGAGACCAATACGCAGTATTTT. Translation: CSVETNTQYF.

V and J are TRBV20-1 and TRBJ1-2; D call uncertain. V was clipped by 6 bases and J by 4 bases, with 9 bases between them. The germline V gene encodes CDR1 DFQATT and CDR2 SNEGSKA (reference sequence). The CDR3 is 11 residues long. The CDR3: CSALESYGYTF. The CDR3 DNA reads as TGCAGTGCCTTAGAGTCCTATGGCTACACCTTC.

The chain couples TRBV15 to TRBJ2-5; D unclear. The germline V and J ends were trimmed by 0 bases and 5 bases, with 4 bases remaining between them. The CDR3 sequence is 12 residues long. Germline V lookup: CDR1 LNHNV, CDR2 YYDKDF (reference sequence). CDR3 amino acids: CATSRDHETQYF. CDR3 coding DNA: TGTGCCACCAGCAGAGATCACGAGACCCAGTACTTC.

This clone was found a few times. The V gene is TRBV23-1, the J gene TRBJ2-7; 8 bases line up with TRBD2. TRBV23-1 has ORF status, its function being uncertain. V was pared by 7 bases and J by 1 base, with 9 bases of the junction left unmatched. The CDR3 covers 15 residues. DNA for the CDR3: TGCGCCAGCACCTCGGGAGGGACTGCGTCCTACGAGCAGTACTTC. Translating it yields CASTSGGTASYEQYF.

The chain uses TRBV5-1 and TRBJ1-2; D is unclear. The germline V gene has CDR1 SGHRS and CDR2 YFSETQ. There are 17 residues in the CDR3. V shed 4 bases and J shed 0 bases, with 19 bases lying between them. CDR3 in amino acids: CASSANPNPQTNYGYTF. CDR3 bases: TGCGCCAGCAGCGCTAATCCGAATCCCCAGACTAACTATGGCTACACCTTC.

The J gene is TRBJ1-1, the V gene TRBV30; D is unresolved. The V and J ends lost 3 bases and 0 bases respectively, with 8 bases between them. In germline, CDR1 is GTSNPN, CDR2 SVGIG (reference sequence). This CDR3 contains 13 residues. CDR3 sequence (DNA): TGTGCCTGGAGACTGGAATTGAACACTGAAGCTTTCTTT. It translates to CAWRLELNTEAFF. Looking up the rest from reference TRBV30 and TRBJ1-1 gives the full variable domain: SQTIHQWPATLVQPVGSPLSLECTVEGTSNPNLYWYRQAAGRGLQLLFYSVGIGQISSEVPQNLSASRPQDRQFILSSKKLLLSDSGFYLCAWRLELNTEAFFGQGTRLTVV.

The chain has TRBV6-5 and TRBJ1-2, with D perhaps TRBD1 (6 bases). The CDR3 totals 14 residues. Germline V gives CDR1 MNHEY, CDR2 SVGAGI. V was pared by 2 bases and J by 12 bases, with 19 bases between. The chain's CDR3 is CASSYQDGRGANTF. The CDR3 DNA reads TGTGCCAGCAGTTACCAGGACGGACGGGGGGCCAACACCTTC.

The rearrangement joins TRBV11-3 to TRBJ1-2, with D possibly TRBD1 on 6 matching bases. Deletions cut 5 bases from V and 0 bases from J, with 13 bases between. This CDR3 has 15 amino acids. The germline CDR1 and CDR2 sequences are SGHNT and YENEEA. This chain's CDR3 is CASSLRGTANYGYTF. For the CDR3, the DNA is TGTGCCAGCAGCCTCAGGGGAACCGCTAACTATGGCTACACCTTC.

J is TRBJ1-5 and V is TRBV7-8; D might be TRBD1 (6 bases). V lost 5 bases, J lost 7 bases, and 15 bases lay in between. Germline values: CDR1 SGHVS, CDR2 FQNEAQ. This CDR3 contains 14 residues. In DNA, the CDR3 is TGTGCCAGCAGCCGGGGGCAGGGTACACAGCCCCAGCATTTT. Translation: CASSRGQGTQPQHF. Filled out from reference TRBV7-8 and TRBJ1-5, the complete variable domain reads GAGVSQSPRYKVAKRGQDVALRCDPISGHVSLFWYQQALGQGPEFLTYFQNEAQLDKSGLPSDRFFAERPEGSVSTLKIQRTQQEDSAVYLCASSRGQGTQPQHFGDGTRLSIL.

The rearrangement uses TRBV9 and TRBJ1-1, with D perhaps TRBD1 (5 bases). This CDR3 is 14 amino acids long. The V and J ends lost 4 bases and 4 bases respectively, with 14 bases between them. Germline assignment: CDR1 SGDLS and CDR2 YYNGEE. The CDR3 protein is CASSPRPGGTEAFF. DNA for the CDR3: TGTGCCAGCAGCCCCAGACCGGGGGGCACTGAAGCTTTCTTT. The full variable domain, completed using reference TRBV9 and TRBJ1-1, is DSGVTQTPKHLITATGQRVTLRCSPRSGDLSVYWYQQSLDQGLQFLIQYYNGEERAKGNILERFSAQQFPDLHSELNLSSLELGDSALYFCASSPRPGGTEAFFGQGTRLTVV.

The rearrangement uses TRBV5-4 and TRBJ2-7, with 9 bases matching TRBD1. Looked up from germline, CDR1 is SGHNT and CDR2 is YYREEE (reference sequence). The CDR3 sequence is 16 residues long. With V trimmed by 3 bases and J by 1 base, 8 bases remained unmatched. This CDR3 reads CASSSFRDRVSYEQYF. The CDR3 DNA reads TGTGCCAGCAGCTCATTCCGGGACAGGGTATCCTACGAGCAGTACTTC. Together with reference TRBV5-4 and TRBJ2-7, the CDR3 gives the full variable domain: ETGVTQSPTHLIKTRGQQVTLRCSSQSGHNTVSWYQQALGQGPQFIFQYYREEENGRGNFPPRFSGLQFPNYSSELNVNALELDDSALYLCASSSFRDRVSYEQYFGPGTRLTVT.

The chain is built from TRBV18 and TRBJ1-2, with 11 bases aligning to TRBD1. CDR1 and CDR2 from the germline V gene are KGHSH and LQKENI. There are 14 residues in the CDR3. The J segment lost 8 bases and the V segment lost 6 bases, leaving 8 bases of the junction unmatched. The CDR3 DNA sequence: TGTGCCAGCTCTCTTTCGGACAGGGGGCAAGGCTACACCTTC. This encodes CASSLSDRGQGYTF.

V and J are TRBV18 and TRBJ2-3, with D unresolved. Trimming shortened V by 2 bases and J by 5 bases, and 5 bases separated the two germline ends. The CDR3 runs to 12 residues. CDR1 is KGHSH, CDR2 LQKENI, per germline. CDR3 region: CASSPTEDTQYF. CDR3 DNA sequence: TGTGCCAGCTCACCAACAGAAGATACGCAGTATTTT. Full variable domain (missing parts from reference TRBV18 and TRBJ2-3): NAGVMQNPRHLVRRRGQEARLRCSPMKGHSHVYWYRQLPEEGLKFMVYLQKENIIDESGMPKERFSAEFPKEGPSILRIQQVVRGDSAAYFCASSPTEDTQYFGPGTRLTVL.

The rearrangement joins TRBV5-8 to TRBJ2-7; D is uncertain. The V end was cut by 5 bases, the J end by 3 bases, with 18 bases between. In germline, CDR1 is SGHTS, CDR2 YDEGEE. CDR3 length equals 15 residues. The CDR3 sequence is CASRVAPSPLYEQYF. The CDR3 coding sequence is TGTGCCAGCAGGGTCGCCCCCTCACCGCTCTACGAGCAGTACTTC.

The CDR3 coding sequence is TGTGCCAGCTCACCACTACGGGTCGCGGGGGGCAAATCTAGTGAGCAGTTCTTC. Amino acid sequence: CASSPLRVAGGKSSEQFF. The chain links TRBV18 to TRBJ2-1; TRBD2 matches 8 bases. Per germline, CDR1 KGHSH and CDR2 LQKENI. After removal of 1 base from V and 9 bases from J, the junction contained 17 bases not matched to a gene. This CDR3 has 18 amino acids.

CDR3 DNA sequence: TGCGCCAGCAGCGGACAGGAGGGTGAAAAACTGTTTTTT. Amino acids: CASSGQEGEKLFF. J is TRBJ1-4 and V is TRBV5-1; TRBD1 matches 7 bases. The germline gives CDR1 SGHRS, CDR2 YFSETQ. J lost 7 bases, V lost 4 bases, and 4 bases had no gene match. This CDR3 contains 13 residues.

The gene calls are TRBV10-3 and TRBJ2-1; the D gene could be TRBD1 or TRBD2 (5 bases each). CDR3 length: 13 residues. The germline V gene has CDR1 ENHRY and CDR2 SYGVKD. Deletions cut 10 bases from V and 5 bases from J, with 15 bases between. CDR3 sequence reads: CANRGTEHNEQFF. Written as DNA, the CDR3 is TGTGCCAACCGAGGGACGGAGCACAATGAGCAGTTCTTC.

The chain recombines TRBV2 with TRBJ1-1; no definite D call. Trimming took 6 bases from V and 0 from J, leaving 14 bases between them. Looked up from germline, CDR1 is SNHLY and CDR2 is FYNNEI. There are 15 residues in the CDR3. The CDR3 reads CASSAATRMNTEAFF. Here the CDR3 DNA reads TGTGCCAGCAGCGCCGCGACCCGGATGAACACTGAAGCTTTCTTT.

The chain is built from TRBV2 and TRBJ1-2, with TRBD1 matching over 8 bases. The V segment lost 9 bases and the J segment 4 bases; nucleotides outside the gene matches: 4. CDR1 and CDR2 from the germline V gene are SNHLY and FYNNEI. The CDR3 is made up of 12 amino acids. Here the CDR3 reads CASTTGGYGYTF. The CDR3, as DNA: TGTGCCAGTACCACAGGGGGCTATGGCTACACCTTC.

The chain joins TRBV12-3 or TRBV12-4 to TRBJ1-5, with 8 bases that match TRBD1. CDR3 size: 13 residues. Trimming at V came to 6 bases and at J to 6 bases, leaving 4 bases not matched to a gene. The CDR3 DNA reads TGTGCCAGCAGCGGACAGGGAATTCAGCCCCAGCATTTT. Encoded protein: CASSGQGIQPQHF.

The chain combines TRBV7-2 with TRBJ1-4, with 10 bases matching TRBD1. With 4 bases clipped from V and 8 bases from J, the junction kept 13 bases outside the gene matches. The CDR3 sequence is 17 residues long. CDR1 SGHTA and CDR2 FQGNSA come from the germline V gene. The CDR3 nucleotides read TGTGCCAGCAGCTACAAACCAGGGACAGGGGCGTGGGAAAAACTGTTTTTT. This encodes CASSYKPGTGAWEKLFF. Full variable domain (rest looked up from reference TRBV7-2 and TRBJ1-4): GAGVSQSPSNKVTEKGKDVELRCDPISGHTALYWYRQSLGQGLEFLIYFQGNSAPDKSGLPSDRFSAERTGGSVSTLTIQRTQQEDSAVYLCASSYKPGTGAWEKLFFGSGTQLSVL.

The V and J genes are TRBV7-6 and TRBJ2-5; 8 positions agree with TRBD2. There are 17 residues in the CDR3. J was trimmed by 4 bases and V by 5 bases; bases with no gene match: 15. The V gene's germline CDR1 is SGHVS and CDR2 FNYEAQ. CDR3 residues: CASSQGGLALGLETQYF. In DNA form, the CDR3 reads TGTGCCAGCAGCCAAGGCGGACTAGCCCTAGGGTTAGAGACCCAGTACTTC. The full variable domain, rest sourced from reference TRBV7-6 and TRBJ2-5, is GAGVSQSPRYKVTKRGQDVALRCDPISGHVSLYWYRQALGQGPEFLTYFNYEAQQDKSGLPNDRFSAERPEGSISTLTIQRTEQRDSAMYRCASSQGGLALGLETQYFGPGTRLLVL.

The rearrangement links TRBV5-5 to TRBJ1-6; D not resolved. The CDR3 totals 14 residues. V was pared by 4 bases and J by 10 bases, with 15 bases between. Looked up from germline, CDR1 is SGHKS and CDR2 is YYEKEE (reference sequence). The CDR3 region has the DNA TGTGCCAGCAGCCCGGGGAGTAGGAGGTCACCCCTCCACTTT. The encoded protein is CASSPGSRRSPLHF.

The V and J genes are TRBV19 and TRBJ1-1; weak D call: TRBD1 (6 bases). The length of the CDR3 is 12 residues. V gave up 5 bases and J gave up 7 bases, with 11 bases separating them. Per germline, CDR1 LNHDA and CDR2 SQIVND (reference sequence). CDR3 nucleotides: TGTGCCAGTAGTTACAGGGCTCTTGAAGCTTTCTTT. Amino acids: CASSYRALEAFF. Complete variable domain (other parts from reference TRBV19 and TRBJ1-1): DGGITQSPKYLFRKEGQNVTLSCEQNLNHDAMYWYRQDPGQGLRLIYYSQIVNDFQKGDIAEGYSVSREKKESFPLTVTSAQKNPTAFYLCASSYRALEAFFGQGTRLTVV.

The chain links TRBV25-1 to TRBJ1-2, with 7 bases aligning to TRBD1. Trimming at V came to 0 bases and at J to 5 bases, leaving 9 bases not matched to a gene. CDR3 length: 16 residues. Germline V gene lookup returns CDR1 MGHDK and CDR2 SYGVNS. The CDR3 sequence is CASSEYVTGDLYGYTF. In DNA, the CDR3 is TGTGCCAGCAGTGAATACGTCACAGGGGATTTATATGGCTACACCTTC.

The J gene is TRBJ2-7, the V gene TRBV2, with D unclear. This CDR3 has 15 residues. CDR1 is SNHLY, CDR2 FYNNEI, per germline. V was clipped by 3 bases and J by 3 bases, with 15 bases between them. CDR3 sequence reads: CASSDLVRVDYEQYF. CDR3 sequence (DNA): TGTGCCAGCAGTGACCTGGTAAGGGTTGACTACGAGCAGTACTTC.

The chain links TRBV18 to TRBJ1-2; tentative D call: TRBD1 (5 bases). V was shortened by 6 bases and J by 0 bases, with 8 bases between the two germline ends. The CDR3 consists of 13 residues. Germline CDR1 reads KGHSH; CDR2 reads LQKENI. CDR3: CASSPGPNYGYTF. Here the CDR3 DNA reads TGTGCCAGCTCTCCGGGACCTAACTATGGCTACACCTTC.